This entry describes one T cell receptor (beta chain). No antigen is known for it. The sample originates from a study of CXCR3-negative and CXCR3-positive naive CD8 T cells. Across the study: TRB reads totalled about 150 million, about 1.5 +/- 0.3 million per library.

CDR1 SEHNR and CDR2 FQNEAQ come from the germline V gene (reference sequence). This CDR3 has 14 amino acids. The naive CD8+ gate required CD45RO-CCR7+CD27+CD95- phenotype. General study results and limits: TRB CDR3 properties were used to infer TCR strength, and surface CD5 was comparable between naive subsets. Diversity ran similarly high across both naive subsets but far lower in memory CD8+ cells. For CXCR3-positive naive cells, TRB CDR3s were more hydrophobic than those of CXCR3-negative naive cells.

UMI-labeled 5' RACE TRB cDNA libraries were prepared from the cells. TCRdb re-called the 5' RACE reads and shows each CDR3 protein once, DNA omitted. Seen in this sample are tens of thousands of distinct CDR3 sequences; the ten most common clones hold 0.53%. V usage is TRBV7-9 and J usage is TRBJ2-5. The origin of this receptor is a human donor in good health. Some clones in this sample may be carry-over from other donors' samples. The sequenced sample was naive CXCR3+ CD8+ T cells from blood. The subset denotes: CD45RO-CCR7+CD27+CD95- naive CD8+ T cells expressing CXCR3 (TNR3+). The CDR3 spells CASTLGRPQETQYF.